This TCR beta chain was sequenced in a study of fetal regulatory T cell absence and autoimmunity. Study details: IPEX patients had exocrine pancreas autoimmunity without clinical diabetes.

V lost 1 base and J lost 1; bases outside the gene matches: 12. Germline assignment: CDR1 KGHSH and CDR2 LQKENI. The CDR3 extends over 19 amino acids. The assay was immunoSEQ multiplex PCR, and TCRdb's table has in-frame clones only and misses some. Of around 100,000 clones in the sample, more than 70% are singletons; the top ten hold just under 2%. Concerning this clone: The antigen is unknown.

Findings and limits, study-wide: Oligoclonal TCR enrichment in pancreas over cord blood reached over 95-fold for some clones.

The chain uses TRBV18 and TRBJ2-1; 8 bases are a match to TRBD2. This TCR derives from a male donor with IPEX syndrome. Sequenced sample: pancreas tissue. The DNA for the CDR3 is TGTGCCAGCTCACCACGTTTCGGCGGGAGGATTCGGTCCTACAATGAGCAGTTCTTC. This encodes CASSPRFGGRIRSYNEQFF.